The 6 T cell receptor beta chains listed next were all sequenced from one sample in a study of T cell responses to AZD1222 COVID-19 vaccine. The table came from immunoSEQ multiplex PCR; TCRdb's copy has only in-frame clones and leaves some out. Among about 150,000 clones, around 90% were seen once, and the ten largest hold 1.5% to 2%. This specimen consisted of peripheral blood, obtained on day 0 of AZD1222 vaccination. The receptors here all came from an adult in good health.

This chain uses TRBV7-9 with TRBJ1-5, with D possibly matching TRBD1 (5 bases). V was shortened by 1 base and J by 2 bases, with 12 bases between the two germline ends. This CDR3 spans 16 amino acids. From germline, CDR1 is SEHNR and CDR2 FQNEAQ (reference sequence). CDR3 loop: CASSLGGRAGNQPQHF. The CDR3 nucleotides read TGTGCCAGCAGCTTAGGGGGCAGGGCCGGCAATCAGCCCCAGCATTTT.

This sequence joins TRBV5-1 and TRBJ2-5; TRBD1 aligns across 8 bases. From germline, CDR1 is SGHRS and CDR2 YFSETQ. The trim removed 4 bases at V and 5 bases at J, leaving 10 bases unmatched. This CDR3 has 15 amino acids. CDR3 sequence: CASSAETGVFETQYF. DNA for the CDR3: TGCGCCAGCAGCGCCGAGACAGGGGTCTTCGAGACCCAGTACTTC.

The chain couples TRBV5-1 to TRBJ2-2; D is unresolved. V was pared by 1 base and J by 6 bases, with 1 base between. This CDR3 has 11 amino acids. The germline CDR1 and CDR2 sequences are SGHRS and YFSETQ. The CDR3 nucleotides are TGCGCCAGCAGCTTGTCCGGGGAGCTGTTTTTT. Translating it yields CASSLSGELFF. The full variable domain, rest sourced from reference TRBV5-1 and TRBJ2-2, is KAGVTQTPRYLIKTRGQQVTLSCSPISGHRSVSWYQQTPGQGLQFLFEYFSETQRNKGNFPGRFSGRQFSNSRSEMNVSTLELGDSALYLCASSLSGELFFGEGSRLTVL.

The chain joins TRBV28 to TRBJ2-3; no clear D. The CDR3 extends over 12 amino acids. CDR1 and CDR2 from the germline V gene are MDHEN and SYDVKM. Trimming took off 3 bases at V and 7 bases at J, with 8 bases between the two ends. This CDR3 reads CASSLMRNTQYF. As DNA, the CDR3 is TGTGCCAGCAGTTTGATGAGGAATACGCAGTATTTT.

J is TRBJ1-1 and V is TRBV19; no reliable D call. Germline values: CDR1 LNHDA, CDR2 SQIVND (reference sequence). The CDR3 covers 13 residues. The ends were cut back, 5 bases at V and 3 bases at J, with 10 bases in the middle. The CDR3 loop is CASSQQKDTEAFF. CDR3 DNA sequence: TGTGCCAGTAGTCAACAGAAAGACACTGAAGCTTTCTTT.

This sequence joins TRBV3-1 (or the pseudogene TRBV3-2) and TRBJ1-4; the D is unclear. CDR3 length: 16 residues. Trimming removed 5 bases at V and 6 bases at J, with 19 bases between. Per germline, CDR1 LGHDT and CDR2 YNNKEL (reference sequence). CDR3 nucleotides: TGTGCCAGCAGCTCCCATGCGGCCGGCGTGGATGAAAAACTGTTTTTT. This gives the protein CASSSHAAGVDEKLFF.